What follows are 21 T cell receptor beta chains derived from one specimen sequenced in a study of T-cell memory formation after mild COVID-19. One entry per CDR3 protein, called by TCRdb with MiXCR from the 5' RACE reads. The sample yields under 650,000 distinct CDR3 sequences, more than 15% seen once. Sequences were obtained from PBMCs or a T cell subset sorted from them (not recorded which). These receptors were taken from an adult woman who had mild COVID-19 (a few samples of this study predate the infection). Cell type and time point are not known.

V is TRBV6-5 and J is TRBJ2-5; weak D call: TRBD2 (6 bases). Germline V gene data show CDR1 as MNHEY and CDR2 as SVGAGI. The CDR3 consists of 15 residues. Deletions cut 1 base from V and 5 bases from J, with 14 bases between. As DNA, the CDR3 is TGTGCCAGCAGTTACTTAGCGGCCTCGGGGGAGACCCAGTACTTC. It yields the protein CASSYLAASGETQYF.

This clonotype was detected a few times. J is TRBJ2-7 and V is TRBV7-9, with TRBD1 matching over 11 bases. CDR3 size: 17 residues. Germline V gene lookup returns CDR1 SEHNR and CDR2 FQNEAQ (reference sequence). V was pared by 5 bases and J by 3 bases, with 12 bases of the junction left unmatched. CDR3 sequence (DNA): TGTGCCAGCAGCAGGGACAGGGGGTTCCTCGGGAACTACGAGCAGTACTTC. It codes for CASSRDRGFLGNYEQYF.

V and J are TRBV5-1 and TRBJ2-5; TRBD1 agrees at 9 bases. The CDR3 is 14 amino acids. The V segment lost 3 bases and the J segment 9 bases; nucleotides outside the gene matches: 9. The germline CDR1 and CDR2 sequences are SGHRS and YFSETQ. CDR3 bases: TGCGCCAGCAGCTCCCCGGGACAGGGTTCTGCCCAGTACTTC. Residues: CASSSPGQGSAQYF. The complete variable domain, with remaining parts taken from reference TRBV5-1 and TRBJ2-5, reads KAGVTQTPRYLIKTRGQQVTLSCSPISGHRSVSWYQQTPGQGLQFLFEYFSETQRNKGNFPGRFSGRQFSNSRSEMNVSTLELGDSALYLCASSSPGQGSAQYFGPGTRLLVL.

The chain combines TRBV7-9 with TRBJ2-1; D tentatively fits TRBD1 or TRBD2 (5 bases each). Trimming shortened V by 2 bases and J by 5 bases, and 16 bases separated the two germline ends. The CDR3 totals 16 residues. Germline loops: CDR1 SEHNR, CDR2 FQNEAQ (reference sequence). The CDR3 loop reads CASSLLTVPGNNEQFF. The CDR3 DNA reads TGTGCCAGCAGCTTATTGACAGTCCCCGGGAACAATGAGCAGTTCTTC.

This chain connects TRBV20-1 to TRBJ2-7; 7 bases fit TRBD1. V gave up 6 bases and J gave up 6 bases; unmatched junction bases: 11. The length of the CDR3 is 13 residues. The germline V gene encodes CDR1 DFQATT and CDR2 SNEGSKA (reference sequence). The CDR3 reads CSAPGQLPGEQYF. In DNA form, the CDR3 reads TGCAGTGCCCCGGGACAGTTACCTGGCGAGCAGTACTTC.

J is TRBJ1-2 and V is TRBV6-1; 9 bases match TRBD1. CDR3 length equals 15 residues. Trimming at V came to 5 bases and at J to 8 bases, leaving 12 bases not matched to a gene. Germline-derived CDR1 and CDR2 are MNHNS and SASEGT. Written as DNA, the CDR3 is TGTGCCAGCAGTTGGACCGGGACAGGGATGGACGGCTACACCTTC. It specifies CASSWTGTGMDGYTF.

The chain combines TRBV7-2 with TRBJ2-1; perhaps D is TRBD1 or TRBD2 (5 bases each). This CDR3 is built from 15 residues. V was pared by 5 bases and J by 9 bases, with 20 bases between. Looked up from germline, CDR1 is SGHTA and CDR2 is FQGNSA. CDR3 amino acids: CASSPPSGTAVEQFF. Here the CDR3 DNA reads TGTGCCAGCAGCCCCCCTTCGGGGACGGCCGTTGAGCAGTTCTTC.

This chain links TRBV7-3 with TRBJ2-3, with 14 nucleotides matching TRBD2. Germline CDR1 reads SGHTA; CDR2 reads FQGTGA. The trim removed 5 bases at V and 6 bases at J, leaving 4 bases unmatched. CDR3 length equals 15 residues. This CDR3 reads CASSTGLAGEDTQYF. CDR3 nucleotides: TGTGCCAGCAGCACGGGACTAGCGGGAGAGGATACGCAGTATTTT.

The chain is built from TRBV3-1 and TRBJ2-1; TRBD2 matches 11 bases. Germline V CDR1 and CDR2: LGHDT, YNNKEL (reference sequence). Trimming at V came to 3 bases and at J to 6 bases, leaving 7 bases not matched to a gene. The CDR3 totals 16 residues. The CDR3 DNA follows: TGTGCCAGCAGCCAGGAGCGGCTAGCGGGGGGCAATGAGCAGTTCTTC. Translated, it gives CASSQERLAGGNEQFF.

This clonotype was counted between two and nine times. The chain employs TRBV18 and TRBJ2-6, with 7 bases fitting TRBD1. V lost 3 bases, J lost 0 bases, and 8 bases stayed unmatched. The germline V gene encodes CDR1 KGHSH and CDR2 LQKENI. The length of the CDR3 is 18 residues. In nucleotides, the CDR3 is TGTGCCAGCTCACCCGGACGGACAGGCCACTCTGGGGCCAACGTCCTGACTTTC. Residues: CASSPGRTGHSGANVLTF.

The sample holds a few counts of this clonotype. The genes are TRBV7-9 and TRBJ2-1; D call uncertain. The CDR3 has 19 amino acids. The germline gives CDR1 SEHNR, CDR2 FQNEAQ (reference sequence). Trimming pared 0 bases from V and 5 bases from J, leaving 23 bases between. As DNA, the CDR3 is TGTGCCAGCAGCTTAGCGCTTGTCTTGGTGTCCGGGCTTAACAATGAGCAGTTCTTC. It codes for CASSLALVLVSGLNNEQFF.

This chain connects TRBV12-3 or TRBV12-4 to TRBJ1-5; D remains unclear. CDR3 length: 12 amino acids. The germline V and J ends were trimmed by 6 bases and 5 bases, with 8 bases remaining between them. In DNA form, the CDR3 reads TGTGCCAGCAGGTCGGGCGATCAGCCCCAGCATTTT. Translated: CASRSGDQPQHF.

This clonotype came up a few times. V is TRBV12-3 or TRBV12-4 and J is TRBJ1-1, with TRBD1 as a possible D gene (5 bases). This CDR3 is 17 amino acids long. Trimming pared 2 bases from V and 0 bases from J, leaving 16 bases between. CDR3 DNA sequence: TGTGCCAGCAGTTTACGAGGAGGGGTTTGGGTGAACACTGAAGCTTTCTTT. Residues: CASSLRGGVWVNTEAFF.

The chain employs TRBV5-1 and TRBJ1-2; 7 positions agree with TRBD1. The CDR3 totals 17 residues. V gave up 4 bases and J gave up 6 bases; unmatched junction bases: 18. CDR1 SGHRS and CDR2 YFSETQ come from the germline V gene. In DNA, the CDR3 is TGCGCCAGCAGCCCCGAGGCAGGGGGTCTATCCGTAGATGGCTACACCTTC. Translation gives CASSPEAGGLSVDGYTF. The entire variable domain, with the rest obtained from reference TRBV5-1 and TRBJ1-2, is as follows: KAGVTQTPRYLIKTRGQQVTLSCSPISGHRSVSWYQQTPGQGLQFLFEYFSETQRNKGNFPGRFSGRQFSNSRSEMNVSTLELGDSALYLCASSPEAGGLSVDGYTFGSGTRLTVV.

The CDR3 DNA follows: TGTGCCAGCAGTTTCGCAAGAACCTTTATCACAGATACGCAGTATTTT. As protein: CASSFARTFITDTQYF. The rearrangement joins TRBV12-3 or TRBV12-4 to TRBJ2-3; no clear D gene. With 3 bases removed from V and 2 bases from J, the gap between germline ends came to 15 bases. CDR3 length equals 16 residues.

This clonotype has a handful of counts. The chain carries TRBV24-1 and TRBJ2-7; the match to TRBD1 covers 7 bases. Germline-derived CDR1 and CDR2 are KGHDR and SFDVKD. This CDR3 has 15 residues. The V segment lost 2 bases and the J segment 1 base; nucleotides outside the gene matches: 4. The CDR3 is CATSDSNRGSYEQYF. In DNA, the CDR3 is TGTGCCACCAGTGATTCGAACAGGGGTTCCTACGAGCAGTACTTC.

The V call is TRBV4-1, the J call TRBJ2-3; 8 nucleotides align to TRBD1. After removal of 0 bases from V and 1 base from J, the junction contained 6 bases not matched to a gene. Per germline, CDR1 MGHRA and CDR2 YSYEKL. The CDR3 spans 17 residues. The chain's CDR3 is CASSQDTRGQGTDTQYF. The CDR3 bases are TGCGCCAGCAGCCAAGATACGAGGGGACAGGGCACAGATACGCAGTATTTT.

The chain couples TRBV12-3 or TRBV12-4 to TRBJ2-3; TRBD1 matches 7 bases. The CDR3 length is 16 residues. Unmatched junction bases numbered 7, after V lost 3 bases and J lost 1 base. The CDR3 DNA reads TGTGCCAGCAGTTTGGTCAGGGGGTATGGCACAGATACGCAGTATTTT. Translating it yields CASSLVRGYGTDTQYF.

This clonotype was counted ten times or more. The chain recombines TRBV12-3 or TRBV12-4 with TRBJ2-1, with TRBD2 matching 13 bases. The V gene end was trimmed by 6 bases and the J gene end by 7 bases; junction bases not matched to a gene: 6. The CDR3 runs to 15 residues. The CDR3 nucleotides are TGTGCCAGCAGCCGACTAGCGGGAGGAAGAAATGAGCAGTTCTTC. Its protein product is CASSRLAGGRNEQFF.

This chain joins TRBV20-1 and TRBJ1-6; TRBD1 matches 10 bases. V was clipped by 3 bases and J by 9 bases; unmatched bases: 5. Germline loops: CDR1 DFQATT, CDR2 SNEGSKA (reference sequence). This CDR3 contains 14 residues. DNA for the CDR3: TGCAGTGCTAGCTGGACAGGGGGTTCTTCACCCCTCCACTTT. The encoded protein is CSASWTGGSSPLHF.

The DNA for the CDR3 is TGTGCCAGCTCACCAACGACAGAACTGGAGCAGTACTTC. Translating it yields CASSPTTELEQYF. The genes are TRBV18 and TRBJ2-7, with D possibly matching TRBD1 (5 bases). V lost 2 bases, J lost 7 bases, and 12 bases lay in between. The CDR3 has 13 residues. CDR1 and CDR2 (germline): KGHSH, LQKENI.